The 27 T cell receptor beta chains below come from one sample, sequenced in a study of vaccination effects on CD4 cells after COVID-19. Ahead of sequencing, the ViraFEST assay grew antigen-specific CD4+ T cells using viral peptide pools. With roughly 10 days of culture completed, CD4+ T cells were isolated. In the vaccine recipients, nucleocapsid antibodies were negative and there was no prior SARS-CoV-2 infection. The method was immunoSEQ multiplex PCR; TCRdb's version includes in-frame clones alone and lacks a portion of them. The sample consists of over 25,000 clones, about 81% of them appearing once. Antigens of these TCRs are unknown. Material: CD4+ T cells from PBMCs cultured with SARS-CoV-2 spike peptides, obtained before COVID-19 vaccination. The receptors stem from a human donor who received a COVID-19 vaccine.

The chain uses TRBV27 and TRBJ2-7, with 14 nucleotides matching TRBD2. The CDR3 is 17 amino acids. With V trimmed by 0 bases and J by 0 bases, 1 base remained unmatched. Germline V CDR1 and CDR2: MNHEY, SMNVEV (reference sequence). In nucleotides, the CDR3 is TGTGCCAGCAGTTTATCGGGACTAGCGGGAGACTCCTACGAGCAGTACTTC. It codes for CASSLSGLAGDSYEQYF.

This clone has only a few counts. The rearrangement joins TRBV19 to TRBJ1-1; perhaps TRBD1 as D (5 bases). Germline V CDR1 and CDR2: LNHDA, SQIVND (reference sequence). This CDR3 is 14 amino acids long. The V and J ends lost 5 bases and 1 base respectively, with 11 bases between them. CDR3: CASSLGLTNTEAFF. The DNA for the CDR3 is TGTGCCAGTAGTCTGGGACTGACGAACACTGAAGCTTTCTTT.

The genes are TRBV4-2 and TRBJ2-7, with 8 bases lining up with TRBD1. V was clipped by 4 bases and J by 6 bases; unmatched bases: 11. Germline CDR1 reads LGHNA; CDR2 reads YNFKEQ. This CDR3 comprises 15 residues. CDR3 nucleotides: TGTGCCAGCAGCCCGTCGCGGAACAGGGGGGTCGAGCAGTACTTC. It yields the protein CASSPSRNRGVEQYF.

The rearrangement links TRBV11-2 to TRBJ2-3; no clear D gene. Trimming shortened V by 2 bases and J by 0 bases, and 12 bases separated the two germline ends. CDR3 length: 16 residues. The germline gives CDR1 SGHAT, CDR2 FQNNGV. CDR3 sequence reads: CASSLIPGRSTDTQYF. In DNA, the CDR3 is TGTGCCAGCAGCTTAATCCCTGGGCGTAGCACAGATACGCAGTATTTT.

This clone has only a few counts. V and J are TRBV30 and TRBJ1-1; D gene ambiguous. CDR1 is GTSNPN and CDR2 is SVGIG in the germline V gene (reference sequence). V was trimmed by 3 bases and J by 1 base, leaving 15 bases between them. The CDR3 spans 15 residues. CDR3 amino acids: CAWSLYDFENTEAFF. The CDR3 DNA is TGTGCCTGGAGCCTGTACGACTTCGAGAACACTGAAGCTTTCTTT.

This clone was observed a single time. This chain joins TRBV2 and TRBJ2-5, with D unresolved. Trimming removed 4 bases at V and 4 bases at J, with 4 bases between. Per the germline V gene, CDR1 is SNHLY and CDR2 is FYNNEI. CDR3 length equals 11 residues. The CDR3 is CASSVRETQYF. Written as DNA, the CDR3 is TGTGCCAGCAGTGTGAGAGAGACCCAGTACTTC.

The count of this clone is one. The chain joins TRBV7-2 to TRBJ2-7; 9 nucleotides align to TRBD2. Per germline, CDR1 SGHTA and CDR2 FQGNSA. The CDR3 extends over 14 amino acids. V lost 2 bases, J lost 7 bases, and 6 bases stayed unmatched. The CDR3 sequence: CASSLNSGSYEQYF. CDR3 DNA sequence: TGTGCCAGCAGCTTAAATAGCGGGAGCTATGAGCAGTACTTC.

The chain uses TRBV7-2 and TRBJ2-3; TRBD1 agrees at 7 bases. Germline trimming cut 8 bases from V and 1 base from J; bases unmatched to any gene: 0. Germline V lookup: CDR1 SGHTA, CDR2 FQGNSA. This CDR3 spans 12 amino acids. Written as DNA, the CDR3 is TGTGCCAGCGGACAGGGCACAGATACGCAGTATTTT. Protein: CASGQGTDTQYF.

The V gene is TRBV6-5, the J gene TRBJ1-1; 8 nucleotides line up with TRBD1. The CDR3 length is 15 residues. The V gene's germline CDR1 is MNHEY and CDR2 SVGAGI. Unmatched junction bases numbered 6, after V lost 2 bases and J lost 4 bases. The CDR3 coding sequence is TGTGCCAGCAGTTACCCAGGGGGCCCGGGCACTGAAGCTTTCTTT. As protein: CASSYPGGPGTEAFF.

The V and J genes are TRBV9 and TRBJ1-3; D remains ambiguous. CDR1 and CDR2 from the germline V gene are SGDLS and YYNGEE. The CDR3 length is 17 residues. Trimming pared 0 bases from V and 0 bases from J, leaving 13 bases between. The CDR3 coding sequence is TGTGCCAGCAGCGTAGCTCCCATATTTAGCTCTGGAAACACCATATATTTT. Amino acid sequence: CASSVAPIFSSGNTIYF.

This chain joins TRBV6-5 and TRBJ2-3; D unresolved. This CDR3 is built from 12 residues. Germline CDR1 MNHEY, CDR2 SVGAGI. Trimming removed 5 bases at V and 6 bases at J, with 9 bases between. CDR3 residues: CASSLRGDTQYF. In DNA form, the CDR3 reads TGTGCCAGCAGTCTTAGAGGCGATACGCAGTATTTT.

The V call is TRBV3-1 (or the pseudogene TRBV3-2), the J call TRBJ2-7, with no clear D. The CDR3 contains 15 residues. Trimming removed 1 base from V and 1 base from J, with 11 bases in between. Germline V gene sequence: CDR1 LGHDT, CDR2 YNNKEL (reference sequence). CDR3 amino acids: CASSQGFTASYEQYF. CDR3 sequence (DNA): TGTGCCAGCAGCCAAGGGTTCACAGCTTCCTACGAGCAGTACTTC.

This chain links TRBV23-1 with TRBJ1-1; no firm D call. TRBV23-1 is an ORF, with its function uncertain. The CDR3 extends over 15 amino acids. Trimming took off 6 bases at V and 2 bases at J, with 16 bases between the two ends. CDR3 DNA: TGCGCCAGCAGCCGAGAATGGAAGGGTAACACTGAAGCTTTCTTT. It is translated as CASSREWKGNTEAFF.

V usage is TRBV19 and J usage is TRBJ2-1; no firm D call. The CDR3 runs 16 residues. The V end was cut by 9 bases, the J end by 0 bases, with 18 bases between. CDR1 is LNHDA, CDR2 SQIVND, per germline (reference sequence). CDR3 sequence reads: CASGRAASSSYNEQFF. The CDR3 bases are TGTGCCAGCGGGCGAGCCGCCTCAAGCTCCTACAATGAGCAGTTCTTC. The full variable domain, completed using reference TRBV19 and TRBJ2-1, is DGGITQSPKYLFRKEGQNVTLSCEQNLNHDAMYWYRQDPGQGLRLIYYSQIVNDFQKGDIAEGYSVSREKKESFPLTVTSAQKNPTAFYLCASGRAASSSYNEQFFGPGTRLTVL.

This clone was detected a few times. The rearrangement uses TRBV19 and TRBJ1-1, with D perhaps TRBD1 (5 bases). Germline-derived CDR1 and CDR2 are LNHDA and SQIVND (reference sequence). Between the trimmed V and J ends, which lost 1 base and 10 bases, there was a span of 13 bases. The CDR3 is 13 amino acids. CDR3 sequence: CASSIVPGDRAFF. The CDR3 DNA reads as TGTGCCAGTAGTATAGTTCCGGGCGACAGAGCTTTCTTT.

This chain uses TRBV4-1 with TRBJ1-5; 7 bases match TRBD1. Germline CDR1 and CDR2: MGHRA and YSYEKL. The CDR3 runs 17 residues. J lost 0 bases, V lost 5 bases, and 10 bases had no gene match. CDR3 loop: CASSEGTALNSNQPQHF. The CDR3 region has the DNA TGCGCCAGCAGCGAAGGGACAGCCCTAAATAGCAATCAGCCCCAGCATTTT.

The chain recombines TRBV2 with TRBJ1-1; D is undetermined. The CDR3 sequence is 13 residues long. V was trimmed by 11 bases and J by 2 bases, leaving 15 bases between them. Germline V gene sequence: CDR1 SNHLY, CDR2 FYNNEI. The CDR3 nucleotides read TGTGCCGGGGAGGGATACCAAAACACTGAAGCTTTCTTT. This sequence encodes CAGEGYQNTEAFF.

The chain has TRBV28 and TRBJ1-5; 8 positions agree with TRBD1. Trimming removed 5 bases from V and 4 bases from J; junction bases left unmatched: 7. Germline CDR1 reads MDHEN; CDR2 reads SYDVKM. The CDR3 is 15 amino acids. The CDR3 reads CASSPTGGYNQPQHF. For the CDR3, the DNA is TGTGCCAGCAGTCCCACAGGGGGTTATAATCAGCCCCAGCATTTT.

In nucleotides, the CDR3 is TGTGCCAGCAGCGTAGTTCCAGGGGGAGACTATGGCTACACCTTC. It encodes CASSVVPGGDYGYTF. The chain joins TRBV9 to TRBJ1-2, with 7 bases identical to TRBD1. Unmatched junction bases numbered 5, after V lost 0 bases and J lost 3 bases. Germline V gene sequence: CDR1 SGDLS, CDR2 YYNGEE. CDR3 size: 15 residues.

The rearrangement links TRBV28 to TRBJ2-3; 11 positions match TRBD2. Germline CDR1 and CDR2: MDHEN and SYDVKM. The CDR3 runs 15 residues. V gave up 6 bases and J gave up 2 bases; unmatched junction bases: 4. CDR3: CASRLAGEATDTQYF. CDR3 coding DNA: TGTGCCAGCAGACTAGCGGGAGAGGCCACAGATACGCAGTATTTT.

This sequence joins TRBV3-1 (or the pseudogene TRBV3-2) and TRBJ1-2; D unresolved. The germline V and J ends were trimmed by 1 base and 9 bases, with 6 bases remaining between them. CDR1 is LGHDT, CDR2 YNNKEL, per germline (reference sequence). The CDR3 spans 11 residues. For the CDR3, the DNA is TGTGCCAGCAGCCAAGCCCACAGCTACACCTTC. Its translation: CASSQAHSYTF.

CDR3 sequence: CATSDRSGGSYNEQFF. In nucleotides, the CDR3 is TGTGCCACCAGTGATCGTAGCGGGGGGTCCTACAATGAGCAGTTCTTC. The chain uses TRBV24-1 and TRBJ2-1, with TRBD2 identical over 10 bases. V lost 3 bases and J lost 1; bases outside the gene matches: 2. The V gene's germline CDR1 is KGHDR and CDR2 SFDVKD. This CDR3 spans 16 amino acids.

V is TRBV6-5 and J is TRBJ1-6; D perhaps matches TRBD1 (5 bases). The CDR3 runs 13 residues. Germline V gene sequence: CDR1 MNHEY, CDR2 SVGAGI. The germline V and J ends were trimmed by 9 bases and 7 bases, with 13 bases remaining between them. The CDR3 region is CASNLGGNSPLHF. The CDR3 DNA is TGTGCCAGTAACCTGGGGGGAAATTCACCCCTCCACTTT.

This clone was seen just once. This chain links TRBV21-1 with TRBJ2-4; TRBD1, the D gene given by the table, was not confirmed from the DNA. TRBV21-1 is a known pseudogene. The CDR3 is 15 amino acids. This CDR3 reads CASSLEQAAKNIQYF. In DNA, the CDR3 is TGTGCCAGCAGCTTGGAACAGGCAGCCAAAAACATTCAGTACTTC.

The table lists this clone with a count of one. The rearrangement uses TRBV2 and TRBJ2-7, with 11 bases that match TRBD2. Germline CDR1 is SNHLY and CDR2 is FYNNEI. V shed 7 bases, J shed 3 bases, and the junction held 8 bases outside the gene matches. This CDR3 comprises 15 residues. CDR3 nucleotide sequence: TGTGCCAGCACCCAACTAGCGGGAGCCCACTACGAGCAGTACTTC. The encoded protein is CASTQLAGAHYEQYF. Based on the CDR3 plus reference TRBV2 and TRBJ2-7, the full variable domain is EPEVTQTPSHQVTQMGQEVILRCVPISNHLYFYWYRQILGQKVEFLVSFYNNEISEKSEIFDDQFSVERPDGSNFTLKIRSTKLEDSAMYFCASTQLAGAHYEQYFGPGTRLTVT.

This chain connects TRBV6-1 to TRBJ1-5; 8 nucleotides align to TRBD1. The CDR3 sequence is 16 residues long. J was trimmed by 7 bases and V by 4 bases; bases with no gene match: 12. Germline assignment: CDR1 MNHNS and CDR2 SASEGT. CDR3 sequence (DNA): TGTGCCAGCAGTGCGCAGGGGGCTGAGGTGGGGCAGCCCCAGCATTTT. It codes for CASSAQGAEVGQPQHF.

The chain has TRBV30 and TRBJ1-4; TRBD1 matches 9 bases. CDR1 is GTSNPN and CDR2 is SVGIG in the germline V gene (reference sequence). The CDR3 is 13 amino acids. V trimming: 8 bases; J trimming: 5 bases; junction bases outside the gene matches: 6. The chain's CDR3 is CAGSGQGNEKLFF. The CDR3 DNA is TGTGCCGGTTCGGGACAGGGAAATGAAAAACTGTTTTTT.